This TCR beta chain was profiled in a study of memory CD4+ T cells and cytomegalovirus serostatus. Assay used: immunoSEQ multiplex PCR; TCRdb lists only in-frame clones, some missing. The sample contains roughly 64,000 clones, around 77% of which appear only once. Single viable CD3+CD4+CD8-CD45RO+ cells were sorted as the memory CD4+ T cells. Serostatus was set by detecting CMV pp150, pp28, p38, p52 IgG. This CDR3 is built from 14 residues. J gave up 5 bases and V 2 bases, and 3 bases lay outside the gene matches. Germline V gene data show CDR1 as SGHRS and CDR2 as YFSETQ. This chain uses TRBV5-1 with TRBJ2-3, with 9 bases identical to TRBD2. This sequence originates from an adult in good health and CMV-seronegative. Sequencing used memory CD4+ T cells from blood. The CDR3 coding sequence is TGCGCCAGCAGCTTAGCGGGGGGAGGAGATACGCAGTATTTT. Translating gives CASSLAGGGDTQYF.